This TCR beta chain was captured in a study of response to subunit inactivated influenza vaccine. Broader study findings: T cells newly recruited by each seasonal influenza vaccination are few, the authors suggested.

J gave up 5 bases and V 0 bases, and 7 bases lay outside the gene matches. From germline, CDR1 is SGHVS and CDR2 FNYEAQ. There are 16 residues in the CDR3. With regard to this clonotype: Its cognate antigen is unknown.

MiXCR, run by TCRdb on the RT-PCR reads, gives a single entry per CDR3 protein. The sample holds hundreds of thousands of distinct CDR3 sequences, 10% to 15% seen once. The V and J genes are TRBV7-6 and TRBJ2-3, with 8 bases lining up with TRBD1. The source is a man aged 45 to 65 who received an inactivated influenza vaccine. The specimen comprised PBMCs from blood, sampled 40 to 50 days after vaccination. The CDR3 reads CASSLAGRGRGDTQYF. For the CDR3, the DNA is TGTGCCAGCAGCTTAGCGGGCAGGGGGCGCGGAGATACGCAGTATTTT.